This T cell receptor (beta chain) was identified in a study of OX40 agonist ivuxolimab in advanced cancers. Across the whole study: Dose-escalation patients were diagnosed with hepatocellular carcinoma, melanoma, renal cell cancer or head and neck cancer. Participants averaged approximately 65 years of age (range about 23 to 80) and were 75% to 90% male.

Profiling relied on immunoSEQ multiplex PCR, and the TCRdb table lists in-frame clones only, not all of them. The data contain around 44,000 clones, about 86% of them singletons. The study, taken as a whole, reports: Dose levels from 0.1 to 3.0 mg/kg saw CD4+ and CD8+ blood T cells expand clonally by week 6.

The timepoints at which blood was sampled were baseline, cycle 4 day 1, and cycle 7 day 1. As concerns this clone: Antigen unknown.

Trimming removed 1 base from V and 5 bases from J; junction bases left unmatched: 1. The CDR3 runs 14 residues. CDR1 is SGHRS and CDR2 is YFSETQ in the germline V gene. This rearrangement joins TRBV5-1 to TRBJ1-5; 9 bases match TRBD1. Sequences were derived from CD4+ or CD8+ T cells sorted from blood, sampled in a trial of the OX40 agonist ivuxolimab. The TCR originated in an adult with an advanced solid tumor such as melanoma, head and neck, liver or kidney cancer. The CDR3 bases are TGCGCCAGCAGCTTGAGGACAGGGGATCAGCCCCAGCATTTT. Protein: CASSLRTGDQPQHF.